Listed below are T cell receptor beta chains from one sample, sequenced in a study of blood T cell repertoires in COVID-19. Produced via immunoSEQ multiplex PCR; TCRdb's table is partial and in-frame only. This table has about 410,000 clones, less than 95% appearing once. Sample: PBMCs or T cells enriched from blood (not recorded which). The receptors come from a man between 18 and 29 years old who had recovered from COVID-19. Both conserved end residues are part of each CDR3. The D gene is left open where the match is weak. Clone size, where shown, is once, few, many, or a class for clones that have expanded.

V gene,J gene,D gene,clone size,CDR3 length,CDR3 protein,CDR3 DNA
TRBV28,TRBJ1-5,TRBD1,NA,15,CASSLSTGVSQPQHF,TGTGCCAGCAGTTTATCGACAGGGGTTAGCCAGCCCCAGCATTTT
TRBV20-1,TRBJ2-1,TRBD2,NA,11,CSKGLADEQFF,TGCAGTAAGGGACTAGCGGATGAGCAGTTCTTC
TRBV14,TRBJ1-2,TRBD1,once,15,CASSQLPTGYDGYTF,TGTGCCAGCAGCCAACTCCCGACAGGGTATGATGGCTACACCTTC
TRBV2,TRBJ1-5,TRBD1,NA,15,CASSVDRDSGQPQHF,TGTGCCAGCAGTGTGGACAGGGATTCCGGTCAGCCCCAGCATTTT
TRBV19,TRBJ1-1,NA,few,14,CASSLLRVNTEAFF,TGTGCCAGTAGTCTGTTGAGAGTGAACACTGAAGCTTTCTTT
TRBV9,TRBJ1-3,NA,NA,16,CASGQFGGISGNTIYF,TGTGCCAGCGGCCAATTTGGGGGGATCTCTGGAAACACCATATATTTT
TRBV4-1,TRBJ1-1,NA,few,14,CASSLTTGYTEAFF,TGCGCCAGCAGCCTCACCACAGGGTACACTGAAGCTTTCTTT
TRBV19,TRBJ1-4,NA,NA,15,CASSMTGQGNEKLFF,TGTGCCAGTAGTATGACGGGGCAGGGGAATGAAAAACTGTTTTTT
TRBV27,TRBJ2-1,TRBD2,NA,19,CASSKDPKASSGGYNEQFF,TGTGCCAGCAGTAAGGATCCGAAGGCCTCTAGCGGGGGATACAATGAGCAGTTCTTC
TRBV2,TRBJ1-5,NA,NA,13,CASMRREGQPQHF,TGTGCCAGCATGAGGAGGGAAGGACAGCCCCAGCATTTT
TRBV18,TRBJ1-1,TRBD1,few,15,CASSLGQGVYTEAFF,TGTGCCAGCTCCCTTGGACAGGGTGTGTACACTGAAGCTTTCTTT
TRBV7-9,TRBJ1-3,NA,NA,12,CASSPSVDTIYF,TGTGCCAGCAGCCCCTCGGTGGACACCATATATTTT
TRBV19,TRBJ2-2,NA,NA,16,CASSTRPLSNTGELFF,TGTGCCAGTAGTACCCGTCCCCTTTCGAACACCGGGGAGCTGTTTTTT
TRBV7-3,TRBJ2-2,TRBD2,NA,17,CASSLFPVASGSRELFF,TGTGCCAGCAGCTTATTTCCCGTGGCTAGCGGGAGCAGGGAGCTGTTTTTT
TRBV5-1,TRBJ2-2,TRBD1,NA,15,CASSRWTGDTGELFF,TGCGCCAGCAGCAGATGGACAGGGGACACCGGGGAGCTGTTTTTT
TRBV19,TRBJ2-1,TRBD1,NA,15,CASSTGTGGYNEQFF,TGTGCCAGTAGTACGGGGACAGGAGGCTACAATGAGCAGTTCTTC
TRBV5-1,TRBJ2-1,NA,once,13,CASSNSRESQQFF,TGCGCCAGCAGCAACTCTAGGGAGTCGCAGCAGTTCTTC
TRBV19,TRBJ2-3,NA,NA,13,CASSRGGADTQYF,TGTGCCAGTAGCCGAGGGGGGGCAGATACGCAGTATTTT
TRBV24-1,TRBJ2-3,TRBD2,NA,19,CATSDLTGTSGASTDTQYF,TGTGCCACCAGTGATTTGACCGGGACTAGCGGTGCTAGCACAGATACGCAGTATTTT
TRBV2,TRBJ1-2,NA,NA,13,CASIKGGTYGYTF,TGTGCCAGCATTAAGGGGGGGACCTATGGCTACACCTTC
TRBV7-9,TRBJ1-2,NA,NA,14,CASSLSTAINGYTF,TGTGCCAGCAGCTTATCAACAGCCATTAATGGCTACACCTTC
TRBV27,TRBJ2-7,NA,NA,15,CASSYVGALIYEQYF,TGTGCCAGCAGTTATGTGGGGGCTTTGATCTACGAGCAGTACTTC
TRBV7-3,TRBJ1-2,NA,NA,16,CASSFMGGEPNYGYTF,TGTGCCAGCAGCTTTATGGGGGGAGAGCCTAACTATGGCTACACCTTC
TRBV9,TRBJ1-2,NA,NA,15,CASSVGLGRDYGYTF,TGTGCCAGCAGCGTTGGGTTAGGGAGGGACTATGGCTACACCTTC
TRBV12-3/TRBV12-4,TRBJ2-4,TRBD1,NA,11,CASSLGGQAIF,TGTGCCAGCAGTTTAGGGGGACAGGCTATCTTC
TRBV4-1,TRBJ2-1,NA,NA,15,CASSLLGSSYNEQFF,TGCGCCAGCAGCCTACTGGGGAGCTCCTACAATGAGCAGTTCTTC
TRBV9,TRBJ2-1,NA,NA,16,CASSGLRSLAVSEQFF,TGTGCCAGCAGCGGCCTAAGATCACTAGCAGTGAGTGAGCAGTTCTTC
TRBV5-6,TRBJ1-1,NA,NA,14,CASSLKQVNTEAFF,TGTGCCAGCAGCTTGAAACAGGTAAACACTGAAGCTTTCTTT
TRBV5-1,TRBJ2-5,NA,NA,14,CASSLGGPQETQYF,TGCGCCAGCAGCTTAGGCGGTCCTCAAGAGACCCAGTACTTC
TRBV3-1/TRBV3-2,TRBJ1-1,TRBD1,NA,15,CASSPLGQGNTEAFF,TGTGCCAGCAGCCCTTTGGGACAGGGGAACACTGAAGCTTTCTTT
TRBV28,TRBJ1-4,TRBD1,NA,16,CASSDYRDRGTEKLFF,TGTGCCAGCAGTGATTACCGGGACAGGGGTACTGAAAAACTGTTTTTT
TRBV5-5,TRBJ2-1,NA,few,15,CASSYGGSSYNEQFF,TGTGCCAGCAGCTATGGGGGGAGCTCCTACAATGAGCAGTTCTTC
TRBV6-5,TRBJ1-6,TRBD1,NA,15,CASSPLGQGNSPLHF,TGTGCCAGCAGTCCCCTGGGACAGGGAAATTCACCCCTCCACTTT
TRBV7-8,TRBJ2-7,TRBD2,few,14,CASTRAGGTYEQYF,TGTGCCAGCACCCGAGCGGGAGGAACCTACGAGCAGTACTTC
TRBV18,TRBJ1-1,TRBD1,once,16,CASSHGTGTFNTEAFF,TGTGCCAGCTCACACGGGACAGGGACATTTAACACTGAAGCTTTCTTT
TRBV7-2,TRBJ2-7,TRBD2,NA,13,CASRGGSSYEQYF,TGTGCCAGCAGGGGCGGGAGTTCCTACGAGCAGTACTTC
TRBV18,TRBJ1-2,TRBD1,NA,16,CASSAGTGSVGYGYTF,TGTGCCAGCTCAGCCGGGACAGGGTCTGTGGGCTATGGCTACACCTTC
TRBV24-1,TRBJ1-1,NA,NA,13,CATSAYSNTEAFF,TGTGCCACCAGTGCTTACTCGAACACTGAAGCTTTCTTT
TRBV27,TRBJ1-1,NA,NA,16,CASSFHRGPGNTEAFF,TGTGCCAGCAGCTTCCACCGAGGGCCAGGGAACACTGAAGCTTTCTTT
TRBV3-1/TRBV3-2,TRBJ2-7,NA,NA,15,CASSQGAGQLYEQYF,TGTGCCAGCAGCCAAGGAGCAGGACAGCTCTACGAGCAGTACTTC
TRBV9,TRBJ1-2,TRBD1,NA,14,CASSARQGLGGYTF,TGTGCCAGCAGCGCCCGACAGGGCCTCGGTGGCTACACCTTC
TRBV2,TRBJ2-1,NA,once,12,CASRSQGYEQFF,TGTGCCAGCAGATCTCAGGGCTATGAGCAGTTCTTC
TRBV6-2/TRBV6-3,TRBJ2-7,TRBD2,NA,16,CASSSYRAGSSYEQYF,TGTGCCAGCAGTTCCTATCGAGCGGGAAGCTCCTACGAGCAGTACTTC
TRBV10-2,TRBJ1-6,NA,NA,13,CASSSVGNSPLHF,TGCGCCAGCAGTAGCGTCGGAAACTCACCCCTCCACTTT
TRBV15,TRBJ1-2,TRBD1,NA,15,CATSMGTGDDYGYTF,TGTGCCACCAGCATGGGGACAGGGGACGACTATGGCTACACCTTC
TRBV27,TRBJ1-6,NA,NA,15,CASSQNDLTGSPLHF,TGTGCCAGCAGCCAAAACGATTTAACAGGGTCCCCCCTCCACTTT
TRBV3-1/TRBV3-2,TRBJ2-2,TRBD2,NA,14,CASSLGTSPGELFF,TGTGCCAGCAGCCTTGGGACTAGCCCCGGGGAGCTGTTTTTT